The rows below give T cell receptor beta chains drawn from one sample of a study of cytomegalovirus exposure and HLA in healthy donors. Method: immunoSEQ multiplex PCR; TCRdb's copy keeps in-frame clones and lacks some. The data contain roughly 50,000 clones, approximately 93% of them singletons. Sequenced: PBMCs. These receptors were collected from a woman between 18 and 29 years old in good health and CMV-seropositive. Both conserved end residues are part of each CDR3. The D gene is left open where the match is weak. Rows may omit the clone size; those that give it use once, few, many or a size class.

CDR3nt,CDR3aa,d_gene,abundance,v_gene,j_gene
TGTGCCAGCAGCCAAGCGGGATACGAGCAGTACTTC,CASSQAGYEQYF,-,-,TRBV14,TRBJ2-7
TGCAGTGCTAGAGTTACCCAGGGAGCTTTCTTT,CSARVTQGAFF,-,-,TRBV20-1,TRBJ1-1
TGCGCCAGCAGTCAACGGGGGGTAGAGACCCAGTACTTC,CASSQRGVETQYF,TRBD2,-,TRBV5-1,TRBJ2-5
TGTGCCAGCAGCTTAGTAGCGGTTCCGGGTTCTGGGGCCAACGTCCTGACTTTC,CASSLVAVPGSGANVLTF,-,-,TRBV7-9,TRBJ2-6
TGTGCCAGCAGCTTAAATTCAGGCACTGAAGCTTTCTTT,CASSLNSGTEAFF,-,-,TRBV11-2,TRBJ1-1
TGTGCCAGCAGCCAAGATGGTGGTGGGGGCGGGGGAGAGACCCAGTACTTC,CASSQDGGGGGGETQYF,-,-,TRBV4-2,TRBJ2-5
TGCGCCAGCAGCTTATATGACCCAGGGACAGATACGCAGTATTTT,CASSLYDPGTDTQYF,-,-,TRBV5-1,TRBJ2-3
TGTGCCAGCAGCTTAGAGTCGACTCCGCAGGGTCGGATAGCTTTCTTT,CASSLESTPQGRIAFF,-,-,TRBV11-2,TRBJ1-1
TGCAGCGCCACCACTACTAGGTCAGATACGCAGTATTTT,CSATTTRSDTQYF,-,-,TRBV29-1,TRBJ2-3
TGTGCCAGCAGCTTAGGCGGGGATGGTTCACCCCTCCACTTT,CASSLGGDGSPLHF,-,-,TRBV7-2,TRBJ1-6
TGCGCCAGCAGCTGGACAGCGACTAGCACAGATACGCAGTATTTT,CASSWTATSTDTQYF,-,-,TRBV5-1,TRBJ2-3
TGTGCCAGCAGCTTGACAGGGGGCCGGACTGAAGCTTTCTTT,CASSLTGGRTEAFF,TRBD1,-,TRBV28,TRBJ1-1
TGCGCCAGCAGCCAAGATCCGCCGGCAGGGGTGGAGGAAAAACTGTTTTTT,CASSQDPPAGVEEKLFF,-,-,TRBV4-3,TRBJ1-4
TGTGCCAGCAGCGTAGGACAGCACACCGAAGCTTTCTTT,CASSVGQHTEAFF,-,-,TRBV9,TRBJ1-1
TGTGCCAGCAGTCCCACCCGGACAGGGAAAAATTCACCCCTCCACTTT,CASSPTRTGKNSPLHF,TRBD1,-,TRBV27,TRBJ1-6
TGTGCCAGCAGGACAGAGAAAATCTATGGCTACACCTTC,CASRTEKIYGYTF,-,-,TRBV6-5,TRBJ1-2
TGCGCCAGCAGCGCATGGAAACAGGGGGTCAGCTCCTACGAGCAGTACTTC,CASSAWKQGVSSYEQYF,TRBD1,-,TRBV4-1,TRBJ2-7
TGCGCCAGCAGCTCTGGAAATAGGGGCTATGGCTACACCTTC,CASSSGNRGYGYTF,-,-,TRBV5-1,TRBJ1-2
TGTGCCAGTAGTATCAATGAGGCAGATACGCAGTATTTT,CASSINEADTQYF,-,-,TRBV19,TRBJ2-3
TGTGCCACCACCACTTTGACTAGCGGGGACGAGCAGTACTTC,CATTTLTSGDEQYF,TRBD2,-,TRBV7-9,TRBJ2-7
TGTGCCAGCAGTTACGGGGGACTGGTGGAGGAGACCCAGTACTTC,CASSYGGLVEETQYF,-,-,TRBV6-5,TRBJ2-5
TGTGCCAGTAGTCAGTACACAGATACGCAGTATTTT,CASSQYTDTQYF,-,-,TRBV19,TRBJ2-3
TGCGCCAGCAGCCAAGCAGGGGGCGTTAAATCTTCACCCCTCCACTTT,CASSQAGGVKSSPLHF,TRBD1,-,TRBV4-3,TRBJ1-6
TGTGCCAGCAGCCAAGCGGGACAGGGACATCAGCCCCAGCATTTT,CASSQAGQGHQPQHF,TRBD1,few,TRBV16,TRBJ1-5
TGCGCCAGCTCGGTCGCGGGCTCCTACGAGCAGTACTTC,CASSVAGSYEQYF,-,-,TRBV10-2,TRBJ2-7
TGTGCCAGCACAACAGGCAGCAATCAGCCCCAGCATTTT,CASTTGSNQPQHF,-,-,TRBV2,TRBJ1-5
TGCGCCAGCAGAGAGGTTCGGGAGCGGGACTTC,CASREVRERDF,-,-,TRBV4-3,TRBJ2-4
TGCGCCAGCAGCTTGGAGCAGACAGGGGCAGAGACCCAGTACTTC,CASSLEQTGAETQYF,TRBD1,once,TRBV5-1,TRBJ2-5
TGCGCCAGCAGCTTGGGGCTAGGAATGAACACTGAAGCTTTCTTT,CASSLGLGMNTEAFF,-,-,TRBV5-1,TRBJ1-1
TGTGCCACCGAAACCGGGAGGCCCCTCCAGGGACCCCCCTTC,CATETGRPLQGPPF,TRBD2,-,TRBV2,TRBJ2-7
TGCGCCAGCAGCCACTGGGACAGCAAGAGCTATGGCTACACCTTC,CASSHWDSKSYGYTF,TRBD1,-,TRBV4-1,TRBJ1-2
TGTGCCAGCAGCGCCGGGACAGGGAATTCACCCCTCCACTTT,CASSAGTGNSPLHF,TRBD1,-,TRBV9,TRBJ1-6
TGTGCCAGCAGCCAAACAGAAACCAACTATGGCTACACCTTC,CASSQTETNYGYTF,-,-,TRBV13,TRBJ1-2
TGTGCCAGCGGTCGTAGCGGGGACGCAGATACGCAGTATTTT,CASGRSGDADTQYF,TRBD2,-,TRBV28,TRBJ2-3
TGTGCCAGCAGGAAGACAGGGGAGAACACTGAAGCTTTCTTT,CASRKTGENTEAFF,TRBD1,-,TRBV6-1,TRBJ1-1
TGTGCCAGCAGCCCCCGAAGGACAGGGGGCATTGGACACACCTTC,CASSPRRTGGIGHTF,TRBD1,-,TRBV28,TRBJ1-2
TGTGCCAGCAGGGGGAGGTGGCAGTTCTTC,CASRGRWQFF,-,-,TRBV6-1,TRBJ2-1
TGTGCCAGTAGGCCAGGGGCAACTAATGAAAAACTGTTTTTT,CASRPGATNEKLFF,-,-,TRBV19,TRBJ1-4
TGTGCCAGCAGCCCCCAACCGTTTGCGACTGATACTAACTATGGCTACACCTTC,CASSPQPFATDTNYGYTF,-,once,TRBV9,TRBJ1-2
TGTGCCAGCAGCTTAAGGGGCCAGGCCAACGTCCTGACTTTC,CASSLRGQANVLTF,-,-,TRBV7-9,TRBJ2-6
TGTGCCAGCAGCTTTTTGGCTAGAGACACAGATACGCAGTATTTT,CASSFLARDTDTQYF,-,-,TRBV5-6,TRBJ2-3
TGCAGCGTTGAAGATCGGGGCTATGGCTACACCTTC,CSVEDRGYGYTF,-,-,TRBV29-1,TRBJ1-2
TGTGCCAGCACCACGGAGAGCAATCAGCCCCAGCATTTT,CASTTESNQPQHF,-,-,TRBV6-6,TRBJ1-5
TGTGCCAGCAGCTTAGAATTTGGGGGCTCGGGCACTGAAGCTTTCTTT,CASSLEFGGSGTEAFF,-,-,TRBV7-9,TRBJ1-1
TGTGCCAGTAGTGTCTCCCGGGACAGGGCCTACGAGCAGTACTTC,CASSVSRDRAYEQYF,TRBD1,-,TRBV19,TRBJ2-7
TGCGCCAGCAGCTTGGGTGGGCGGGGGGGCCCCCGCAACGACAATGAGCAGTTCTTC,CASSLGGRGGPRNDNEQFF,TRBD2,-,TRBV5-1,TRBJ2-1
TGTGCCAGCAAGGTTACTATAGTCTCTGGCTACACCTTC,CASKVTIVSGYTF,-,-,TRBV6-5,TRBJ1-2
TGTGCCAGCAGTTATAATGGCTACACCTTC,CASSYNGYTF,-,-,TRBV6-6,TRBJ1-2
TGTGCCTGGAGCGGGACAGGGGGGTATGGAAACACCATATATTTT,CAWSGTGGYGNTIYF,TRBD1,-,TRBV30,TRBJ1-3
TGTGCCAGCAGTTCAGCGCGGGACAGCCGCCCTAGCACAGATACGCAGTATTTT,CASSSARDSRPSTDTQYF,-,-,TRBV7-9,TRBJ2-3
TGCGCCAGCAGCTTGGATATTAAACAGGGCCTCAACTATGGCTACACCTTC,CASSLDIKQGLNYGYTF,-,-,TRBV5-1,TRBJ1-2
TGTGCCAGCACGGAACAGGGTGGCTTCTATGGCTACACCTTC,CASTEQGGFYGYTF,-,-,TRBV5-4,TRBJ1-2
TGTGCCAGCACCAAGGAGGGGTTTTCTGGGGCCAACGTCCTGACTTTC,CASTKEGFSGANVLTF,-,-,TRBV5-5,TRBJ2-6
TGCGCCAGCAGCTTTCAGGACAGGGGTTCTCCCCTCCACTTT,CASSFQDRGSPLHF,TRBD1,-,TRBV5-1,TRBJ1-6